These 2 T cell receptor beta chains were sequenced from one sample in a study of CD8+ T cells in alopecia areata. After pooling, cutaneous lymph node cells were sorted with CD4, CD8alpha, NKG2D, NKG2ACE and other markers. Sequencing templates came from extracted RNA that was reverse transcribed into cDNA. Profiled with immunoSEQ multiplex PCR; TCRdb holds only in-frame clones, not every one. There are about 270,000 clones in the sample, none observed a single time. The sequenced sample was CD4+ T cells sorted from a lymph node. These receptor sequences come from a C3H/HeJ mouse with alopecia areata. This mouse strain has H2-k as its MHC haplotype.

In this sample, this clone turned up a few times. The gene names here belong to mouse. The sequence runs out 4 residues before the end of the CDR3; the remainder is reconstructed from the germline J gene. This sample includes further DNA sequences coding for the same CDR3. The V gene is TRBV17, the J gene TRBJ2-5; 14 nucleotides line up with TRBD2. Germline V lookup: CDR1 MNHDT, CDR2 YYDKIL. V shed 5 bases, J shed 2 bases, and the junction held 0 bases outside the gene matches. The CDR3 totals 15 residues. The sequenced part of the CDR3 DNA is TGTGCTAGCAGTGGGACTGGGGGGGCCCAAGAC. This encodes CASSGTGGAQD. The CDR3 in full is CASSGTGGAQDTQYF.

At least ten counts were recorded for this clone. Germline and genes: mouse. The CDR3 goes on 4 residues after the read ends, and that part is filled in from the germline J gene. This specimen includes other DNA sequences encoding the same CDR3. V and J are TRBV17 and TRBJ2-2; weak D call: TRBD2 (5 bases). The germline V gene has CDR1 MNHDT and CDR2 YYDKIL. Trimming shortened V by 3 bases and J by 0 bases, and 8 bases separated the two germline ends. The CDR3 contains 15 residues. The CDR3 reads CASSSLGANTGQLYF. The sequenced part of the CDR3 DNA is TGTGCTAGCAGTAGTCTGGGTGCAAACACCGGG.